The rows below give T cell receptor beta chains drawn from one sample of a study of T cell responses to AZD1222 COVID-19 vaccine. Data came from immunoSEQ multiplex PCR; TCRdb stores just in-frame clones and leaves some out. This sample has 130,000 or so clones; 93% occur once, and the top ten carry 5.4%. The sample was peripheral blood, taken on day 0 of AZD1222 vaccination. The receptors were gathered from an adult in good health. Each CDR3 is given with its conserved first and last residue. A D gene is named only where the DNA matches it firmly. For some rows the clone size is stated as once, few or many, or as a class when expanded; others skip it.

CDR3 DNA: TGTGCCAGCAGCTTTGTCTTGTACAGGGGGGGGAACCCCTATGGCTACACCTTC; CDR3 protein: CASSFVLYRGGNPYGYTF; clone size: .; D gene: TRBD1; V gene: TRBV5-4; J gene: TRBJ1-2
CDR3 DNA: TGTGCCTGGGGAGTTGCAACTAATGAAAAACTGTTTTTT; CDR3 protein: CAWGVATNEKLFF; clone size: .; D gene: .; V gene: TRBV30; J gene: TRBJ1-4
CDR3 DNA: TGTGCCAGCAGTTTCTCGGCCAAAAACATTCAGTACTTC; CDR3 protein: CASSFSAKNIQYF; clone size: .; D gene: .; V gene: TRBV27; J gene: TRBJ2-4
CDR3 DNA: TGTGCCAGCAGCTCGGGAAGGCAGGGCTACACCTTC; CDR3 protein: CASSSGRQGYTF; clone size: .; D gene: .; V gene: TRBV7-2; J gene: TRBJ1-2
CDR3 DNA: TGTGCCAGCCGGACGGAGCTGGCCGGGGAGCTGTTTTTT; CDR3 protein: CASRTELAGELFF; clone size: .; D gene: .; V gene: TRBV5-6; J gene: TRBJ2-2
CDR3 DNA: TGCGCCAGCAGCTTAGAGGGGAACACTGAAGCTTTCTTT; CDR3 protein: CASSLEGNTEAFF; clone size: .; D gene: .; V gene: TRBV5-1; J gene: TRBJ1-1
CDR3 DNA: TGTGCCAGCGGACAGGGGGTCCTATACGAGCAGTACTTC; CDR3 protein: CASGQGVLYEQYF; clone size: .; D gene: TRBD1; V gene: TRBV3-1/TRBV3-2; J gene: TRBJ2-7
CDR3 DNA: TGTGCCAGCAGCTTTGTACGCTCCTACGAGCAGTACTTC; CDR3 protein: CASSFVRSYEQYF; clone size: once; D gene: .; V gene: TRBV7-9; J gene: TRBJ2-7
CDR3 DNA: TGTGCCAGCAGTGAGGACAGGCTGAACACTGAAGCTTTCTTT; CDR3 protein: CASSEDRLNTEAFF; clone size: .; D gene: TRBD1; V gene: TRBV6-1; J gene: TRBJ1-1
CDR3 DNA: TGTGCCAGCAGACAATACACCGGGGAGCTGTTTTTT; CDR3 protein: CASRQYTGELFF; clone size: .; D gene: .; V gene: TRBV12-3/TRBV12-4; J gene: TRBJ2-2
CDR3 DNA: TGTGCCAGCAGCTGGGACAGTATTAATGAAAAACTGTTTTTT; CDR3 protein: CASSWDSINEKLFF; clone size: .; D gene: TRBD1; V gene: TRBV11-2; J gene: TRBJ1-4
CDR3 DNA: TGTGCCAGTATCAGGTCAGGGCTTAACACTGAAGCTTTCTTT; CDR3 protein: CASIRSGLNTEAFF; clone size: once; D gene: .; V gene: TRBV19; J gene: TRBJ1-1
CDR3 DNA: TGTGCCAGCAGACCACATTCGAGCACCGCCGGGGATGAGCAGTTCTTC; CDR3 protein: CASRPHSSTAGDEQFF; clone size: .; D gene: .; V gene: TRBV7-8; J gene: TRBJ2-1
CDR3 DNA: TGCGCCAGCAGGACTAGCGGCTACAATGAGCAGTTCTTC; CDR3 protein: CASRTSGYNEQFF; clone size: few; D gene: TRBD2; V gene: TRBV5-1; J gene: TRBJ2-1
CDR3 DNA: TGTGCCTGGAGGGACAGGGTTCTCTCCGAGCAGTACTTC; CDR3 protein: CAWRDRVLSEQYF; clone size: .; D gene: TRBD1; V gene: TRBV30; J gene: TRBJ2-7
CDR3 DNA: TGTGCCAGTAGTACATCAATCACAGGGGATGGCTACACCTTC; CDR3 protein: CASSTSITGDGYTF; clone size: .; D gene: TRBD1; V gene: TRBV19; J gene: TRBJ1-2
CDR3 DNA: TGTGCCAGCAGCCTCCGATTATTCGAGCAGTACTTC; CDR3 protein: CASSLRLFEQYF; clone size: once; D gene: .; V gene: TRBV2; J gene: TRBJ2-7
CDR3 DNA: TGTGCCAGTAGTATAGGGCAGCAGACCAATCTAGCCAAAAACATTCAGTACTTC; CDR3 protein: CASSIGQQTNLAKNIQYF; clone size: .; D gene: .; V gene: TRBV19; J gene: TRBJ2-4
CDR3 DNA: TGTGCCAGCAGTCGTAGCGGGGTGGGGGAGACCCAGTACTTC; CDR3 protein: CASSRSGVGETQYF; clone size: .; D gene: TRBD2; V gene: TRBV5-6; J gene: TRBJ2-5
CDR3 DNA: TGTGCCAGCGCCGATCCCGAGCGCAGAAGCACAGATACGCAGTATTTT; CDR3 protein: CASADPERRSTDTQYF; clone size: .; D gene: .; V gene: TRBV7-9; J gene: TRBJ2-3
CDR3 DNA: TGTGCCAGTAGTGGAAATTTTTACGAGCAGTACTTC; CDR3 protein: CASSGNFYEQYF; clone size: .; D gene: .; V gene: TRBV19; J gene: TRBJ2-7
CDR3 DNA: TGTGCCACCAGTGATGGGACAGGATATGGCTACACCTTC; CDR3 protein: CATSDGTGYGYTF; clone size: .; D gene: TRBD1; V gene: TRBV24-1; J gene: TRBJ1-2
CDR3 DNA: TGTGCCACCGGGGACTTATACAATGAGCAGTTCTTC; CDR3 protein: CATGDLYNEQFF; clone size: .; D gene: .; V gene: TRBV15; J gene: TRBJ2-1
CDR3 DNA: TGCGCCAGCAGCCAAGATCGAGGAGCTAACACTGAAGCTTTCTTT; CDR3 protein: CASSQDRGANTEAFF; clone size: once; D gene: .; V gene: TRBV4-3; J gene: TRBJ1-1
CDR3 DNA: TGTGCCTGGAGTGTGTGGGGACAGGGGGCGAAGGAGGCTGAAGCTTTCTTT; CDR3 protein: CAWSVWGQGAKEAEAFF; clone size: .; D gene: TRBD1; V gene: TRBV30; J gene: TRBJ1-1
CDR3 DNA: TGTGCCAGCAGCTTAGCGACTCAAGAGACCCAGTACTTC; CDR3 protein: CASSLATQETQYF; clone size: once; D gene: .; V gene: TRBV7-2; J gene: TRBJ2-5
CDR3 DNA: TGTGCCAGCAGCCAAGCTCGGGGGAGACGTGGGAGTAGCACAGATACGCAGTATTTT; CDR3 protein: CASSQARGRRGSSTDTQYF; clone size: .; D gene: .; V gene: TRBV3-1/TRBV3-2; J gene: TRBJ2-3
CDR3 DNA: TGTGCCAGCAGCGTAGCTCAAGGAGGGGCTGGAAACACCATATATTTT; CDR3 protein: CASSVAQGGAGNTIYF; clone size: .; D gene: .; V gene: TRBV9; J gene: TRBJ1-3
CDR3 DNA: TGTGCTTGGGGACAGAACACTGAAGCTTTCTTT; CDR3 protein: CAWGQNTEAFF; clone size: .; D gene: .; V gene: TRBV30; J gene: TRBJ1-1
CDR3 DNA: TGTGCCAGCAGCTTAGTCCCCGACTCTTCATATGGCTACACCTTC; CDR3 protein: CASSLVPDSSYGYTF; clone size: .; D gene: .; V gene: TRBV7-6; J gene: TRBJ1-2
CDR3 DNA: TGTGCCAGCAGTTTGGGGTCTGGAAACACCATATATTTT; CDR3 protein: CASSLGSGNTIYF; clone size: once; D gene: .; V gene: TRBV27; J gene: TRBJ1-3
CDR3 DNA: TGCGCCAGCAGACCAACTAGCGACCCGAGGGAGCAGTACTTC; CDR3 protein: CASRPTSDPREQYF; clone size: .; D gene: TRBD2; V gene: TRBV5-1; J gene: TRBJ2-7
CDR3 DNA: TGTGCCAGCAGCTCCACAGGGGGCCTTGGCTACACCTTC; CDR3 protein: CASSSTGGLGYTF; clone size: .; D gene: TRBD1; V gene: TRBV5-4; J gene: TRBJ1-2
CDR3 DNA: TGTGCCAGCAGTTCCGACAGCTCCTGGGAGGACGAGCAGTACTTC; CDR3 protein: CASSSDSSWEDEQYF; clone size: few; D gene: .; V gene: TRBV6-5; J gene: TRBJ2-7
CDR3 DNA: TGCGCCAGCAGCCACCAAGCGTCCGGATACAATGAGCAGTTCTTC; CDR3 protein: CASSHQASGYNEQFF; clone size: .; D gene: .; V gene: TRBV4-3; J gene: TRBJ2-1
CDR3 DNA: TGTGCCAGCAAGGAGGGCAGGGGAAACACCATATATTTT; CDR3 protein: CASKEGRGNTIYF; clone size: .; D gene: .; V gene: TRBV6-4; J gene: TRBJ1-3
CDR3 DNA: TGTGCCAGCAGTCCCCGGACCTTGAACACTGAAGCTTTCTTT; CDR3 protein: CASSPRTLNTEAFF; clone size: .; D gene: .; V gene: TRBV28; J gene: TRBJ1-1